These 2 T cell receptor beta chains were all obtained from the same sample, sequenced in a study of post-analysis software for immune sequencing data. Study-level results: About five TRBV segments, including TRBV5-6, TRBV5-1 and TRBV20-1, were more frequent in patients than controls.

Prepared TCR beta cDNA libraries contained unique molecular identifiers. A single record per CDR3 protein comes from TCRdb applying MiXCR to the PCR reads. The table has approximately 160,000 distinct CDR3 sequences, 30% seen once. These receptors' targets are unknown. What was sequenced was blood. These receptors all come from a girl aged 10-17 years with multiple sclerosis.

The chain joins TRBV7-6 to TRBJ2-5, with 8 bases identical to TRBD1. Germline V gene data show CDR1 as SGHVS and CDR2 as FNYEAQ. V shed 5 bases, J shed 6 bases, and the junction held 11 bases outside the gene matches. The CDR3 extends over 15 amino acids. The CDR3, as DNA: TGTGCCAGCAGCGCCGCCGCAGGGGGCGCCAAGACCCAGTACTTC. The encoded protein is CASSAAAGGAKTQYF.

The table lists this clonotype with many counts. The V call is TRBV4-1, the J call TRBJ2-1; the D gene is possibly TRBD2 (6 bases). The V gene's germline CDR1 is MGHRA and CDR2 YSYEKL. V shed 6 bases and J shed 0 bases, with 9 bases lying between them. This CDR3 spans 14 amino acids. CDR3: CASSDGSSYNEQFF. The CDR3 DNA reads TGCGCCAGCAGTGACGGGAGCTCCTACAATGAGCAGTTCTTC.